The TCR beta chain described here comes from a study of T cells in Graves' hyperthyroidism and ophthalmopathy (dated by TCRdb to about 2019). A note on the overall study: Peripheral blood samples were taken at initial diagnosis, before any treatment was given. After sampling, hyperthyroidism patients received methimazole starting at 30 mg daily, and ophthalmopathy patients received high-dose intravenous methylprednisolone. A discovery cohort of about 100 patients, approximately 45 with Graves' ophthalmopathy and approximately 55 with stable Graves' hyperthyroidism, was used to find distinguishing TCR V-J signatures. Prospective prediction of ophthalmopathy was tested in an independent validation cohort of fewer than 20 hyperthyroidism patients and 17 patients who later progressed to ophthalmopathy. The paper reports TCR Vbeta CDR3 sequencing of some 140 peripheral blood samples: fewer than 50 ophthalmopathy, over 70 hyperthyroidism and 17 progressor patients. In addition, the study compared T-cell repertoires in thyroid tissue and in blood from 6 or 7 Graves' hyperthyroidism patients. The approximately 90 discovery patients were divided at random into training and test sets in a 7:3 ratio. On the study overall, not on this receptor specifically: During validation, the model predicted progression to ophthalmopathy a median of about 6.3 months ahead of onset, with approximately 71% sensitivity and 72% to 80% specificity. Sample size was not statistically predetermined, and investigators were not blinded to group allocation. Most expanded thyroid clonotypes (frequency above 0.001) were also detected in blood, suggesting blood repertoires may reflect thyroid immune responses. A model built on a 13 V-J signature distinguished ophthalmopathy from stable hyperthyroidism, reaching about 88% sensitivity and about 81% specificity in cross-validation and 80%/75% in testing.

Ophthalmopathy patients had moderately to severely active disease, Clinical Activity Score of at least 3, NOSPECS grade of at least 4, and duration under 3 months. The study excluded patients with uncontrolled infections, other autoimmune diseases, pregnancy or lactation. Diagnoses were established on the basis of clinical symptoms, serum thyroxine and TRAb, thyroid ultrasound, and orbital computed tomography. PBMCs were separated from over 9 ml of fresh peripheral blood using Ficoll-Paque density gradient centrifugation. Trizol reagent was used to extract total RNA, and RNA quality was then checked on an Agilent 2100 Bioanalyzer. TCR beta CDR3 regions were amplified from RNA transcripts. For the first round of RT-PCR on the TCR CDR3, the HTBI primer set was used together with the Qiagen OneStep RT-PCR kit. A second multiplex PCR round built the libraries, followed by size selection and purification. The libraries were sequenced on an Illumina HiSeq2000 using paired-end 100 bp reads. The study's processing was this. SOAPnuke was used to process the raw data, removing reads that contained adapters or uncalled bases, had a mean Phred below 15, or lacked an exact match to the constant primer or identifier. COPE v1.2.5 was used to merge high-quality paired reads, and clonotypes were defined as unique nucleotide sequences. MiTCR v1.1 was used to align the clonotypes against IMGT TRBV, TRBD and TRBJ reference segments. The analysis included only V-J combinations with a frequency above 0.0001, which together covered around 99% of the repertoires. A TCS score was defined as the ratio of F50 (clonal expansion) to E x V (chaos), with BLOSUM62-based TCRdist applied between CDR3 peptides within each V-J. Welch's t-statistics and random forest reduced 500 to 650 V-J features to around 14, which were used in a naive Bayes classifier (R e1071). TCRdb cleaned the public reads at Q25 with fastp, built clones with MiXCR and kept in-frame beta chains. All rows with the same CDR3 protein become a single entry with the most common DNA and genes. What appears here as the V and J calls and clone size reflects TCRdb's work, not the paper's. The sample data list roughly 250,000 distinct CDR3 sequences, and less than 20% of these were observed just once. The top ten constitute 28% of the sample.

This clonotype came up many times. What this receptor recognizes is not known. Base qualities are not provided; no much larger clone lies one nucleotide away. Specimen: blood. This sequence was found in a woman aged 18-29 years with Graves' ophthalmopathy.

The nucleotide sequence reads as follows: TGTGCCAGCAGATCTAAAACCGGGACTGTACAGCCCCAGCATTTT. The resulting protein is CASRSKTGTVQPQHF. The chain links TRBV6-1 with TRBJ1-5; TRBD1 is possibly the D segment (5 matching bases). V is cut by 6 bases and J by 7 bases, and the space between the germline ends is 19 bases. Looking up the germline V gene yields CDR1 MNHNS and CDR2 SASEGT. From the cysteine up to the phenylalanine, the CDR3 has a length of 15 residues. Here the CDR3 DNA is all that survives: 45 bases in frame from base 1.